These 10 T cell receptor beta chains share one sample of origin, sequenced in a study of response to subunit inactivated influenza vaccine. TCRdb re-called the RT-PCR reads with MiXCR, one entry per CDR3 protein. The sample lists 500,000 to 550,000 distinct CDR3 sequences; approximately 6.9% were seen once. Sequencing used PBMCs from blood, obtained about 24 months after vaccination. These receptors originate from a man between 50 and 75 years old who received an inactivated influenza vaccine.

This clonotype was counted only a few times. CDR3 nucleotide sequence: TGCGCCAGCAGCAACGGGCGGGGGGTTACAGATACGCAGTATTTT. The encoded protein is CASSNGRGVTDTQYF. The V gene is TRBV5-1, the J gene TRBJ2-3, with 8 bases that match TRBD2. CDR3 length: 15 amino acids. Germline trimming cut 4 bases from V and 3 bases from J; bases unmatched to any gene: 7. Germline assignment: CDR1 SGHRS and CDR2 YFSETQ. The full variable domain, with the rest looked up from reference TRBV5-1 and TRBJ2-3, is KAGVTQTPRYLIKTRGQQVTLSCSPISGHRSVSWYQQTPGQGLQFLFEYFSETQRNKGNFPGRFSGRQFSNSRSEMNVSTLELGDSALYLCASSNGRGVTDTQYFGPGTRLTVL.

The rearrangement links TRBV6-1 to TRBJ1-5; TRBD1 might be the D (6 bases). The germline V gene has CDR1 MNHNS and CDR2 SASEGT. This CDR3 has 15 residues. V was clipped by 10 bases and J by 0 bases, with 16 bases between them. The CDR3: CATRQVENSNQPQHF. CDR3 nucleotides: TGTGCCACCAGACAGGTAGAGAATAGCAATCAGCCCCAGCATTTT.

V is TRBV2 and J is TRBJ2-6; the D is unclear. The CDR3 is 16 amino acids. Germline V gene sequence: CDR1 SNHLY, CDR2 FYNNEI. The V gene lost 3 bases and the J gene lost 0 bases, with 9 bases spanning the gap. CDR3 loop: CASSDRPGSGANVLTF. The CDR3 DNA is TGTGCCAGCAGTGACCGACCAGGCTCTGGGGCCAACGTCCTGACTTTC.

The table lists this clonotype with a few counts. This sequence joins TRBV6-5 and TRBJ1-2; D might be TRBD1 (6 bases). V was shortened by 0 bases and J by 4 bases, with 15 bases between the two germline ends. Germline V gene lookup returns CDR1 MNHEY and CDR2 SVGAGI. This CDR3 has 16 amino acids. The CDR3 here is CASSYSRPPGAYGYTF. For the CDR3, the DNA is TGTGCCAGCAGTTACTCCAGACCCCCAGGGGCCTATGGCTACACCTTC.

This clonotype was recorded a few times. The V and J genes are TRBV29-1 and TRBJ2-7; D not resolved. This CDR3 is 14 amino acids long. V was clipped by 0 bases and J by 2 bases, with 11 bases between them. CDR1 and CDR2 (germline): SQVTM, ANQGSEA. The CDR3 loop reads CSVEDPDLPYEQYF. CDR3 nucleotides: TGCAGCGTTGAAGACCCTGACCTGCCCTACGAGCAGTACTTC.

This chain links TRBV28 with TRBJ2-2; unclear D gene. The CDR3 totals 16 residues. Germline V lookup: CDR1 MDHEN, CDR2 SYDVKM. Trimming took 2 bases from V and 1 from J, leaving 11 bases between them. The CDR3 protein is CASSLTSIMNTGELFF. DNA for the CDR3: TGTGCCAGCAGTTTAACGAGTATCATGAACACCGGGGAGCTGTTTTTT.

There are a few counts of this clonotype. This chain uses TRBV18 with TRBJ2-1; 10 nucleotides match TRBD1. From germline, CDR1 is KGHSH and CDR2 LQKENI. V shed 1 base, J shed 7 bases, and the junction held 4 bases outside the gene matches. This CDR3 contains 15 residues. The CDR3 DNA reads TGTGCCAGCTCACCACAGGGACAGGGGATGAATGAGCAGTTCTTC. Translating it yields CASSPQGQGMNEQFF.

This clonotype appeared a few times. An end of the junction does not agree with germline; a read error may underlie this. This sequence joins TRBV20-1 and TRBJ2-3, with D perhaps being TRBD1 or TRBD2 (5 bases each). Germline loops: CDR1 DFQATT, CDR2 SNEGSKA (reference sequence). This CDR3 is built from 16 residues. CDR3 region: CCAWDRADFYTDTQYF. CDR3 coding DNA: TGCTGTGCCTGGGACCGGGCCGACTTTTACACAGATACGCAGTATTTT.

This clonotype came up a few times. This chain joins TRBV20-1 and TRBJ2-7, with a tentative D call TRBD1 (6 bases). V lost 3 bases, J lost 2 bases, and 26 bases lay in between. The germline gives CDR1 DFQATT, CDR2 SNEGSKA (reference sequence). CDR3 length: 18 amino acids. The CDR3 coding sequence is TGCAGTGCTAGTCACATCCGGGGTGGGGGCCTCTGGACCTACGAGCAGTACTTC. It yields the protein CSASHIRGGGLWTYEQYF.

This clonotype was detected a few times. The V gene is TRBV6-5, the J gene TRBJ2-7; 7 bases are a match to TRBD2. The CDR3 has 14 residues. Germline V gives CDR1 MNHEY, CDR2 SVGAGI. V was clipped by 2 bases and J by 2 bases; unmatched bases: 3. The CDR3 sequence is CASSYLRGAYEQYF. The DNA of the CDR3 is TGTGCCAGCAGTTACCTACGGGGGGCCTACGAGCAGTACTTC.